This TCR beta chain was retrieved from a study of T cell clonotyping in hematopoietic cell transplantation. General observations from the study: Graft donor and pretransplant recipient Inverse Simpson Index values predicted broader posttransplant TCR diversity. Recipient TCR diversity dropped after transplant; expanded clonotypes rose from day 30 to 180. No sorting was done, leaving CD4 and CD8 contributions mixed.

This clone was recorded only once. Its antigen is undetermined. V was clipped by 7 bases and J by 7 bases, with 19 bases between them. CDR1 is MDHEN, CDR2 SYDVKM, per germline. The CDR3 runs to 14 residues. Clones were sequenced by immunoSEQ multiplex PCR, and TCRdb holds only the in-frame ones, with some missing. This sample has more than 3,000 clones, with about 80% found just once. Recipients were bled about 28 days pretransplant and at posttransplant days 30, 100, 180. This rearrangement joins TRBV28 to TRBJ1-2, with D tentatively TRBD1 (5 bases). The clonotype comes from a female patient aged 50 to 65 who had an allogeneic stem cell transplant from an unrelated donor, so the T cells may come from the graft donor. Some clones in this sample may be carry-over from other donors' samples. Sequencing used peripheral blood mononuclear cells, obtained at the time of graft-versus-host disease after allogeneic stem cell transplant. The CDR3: CASTLGRESSGYTF. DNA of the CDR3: TGTGCCAGCACCTTGGGCAGGGAATCTTCTGGCTACACCTTC.